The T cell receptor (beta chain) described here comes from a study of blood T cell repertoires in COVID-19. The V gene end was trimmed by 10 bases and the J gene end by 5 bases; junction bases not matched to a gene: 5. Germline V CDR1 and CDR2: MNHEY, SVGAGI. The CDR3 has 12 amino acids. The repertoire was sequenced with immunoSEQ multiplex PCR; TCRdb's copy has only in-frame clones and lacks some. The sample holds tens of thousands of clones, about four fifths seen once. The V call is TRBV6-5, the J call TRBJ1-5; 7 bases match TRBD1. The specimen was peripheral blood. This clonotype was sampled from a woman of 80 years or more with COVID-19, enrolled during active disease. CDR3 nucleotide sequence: TGTGCCACGGGGGACAGTCATCAGCCCCAGCATTTT. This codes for CATGDSHQPQHF.